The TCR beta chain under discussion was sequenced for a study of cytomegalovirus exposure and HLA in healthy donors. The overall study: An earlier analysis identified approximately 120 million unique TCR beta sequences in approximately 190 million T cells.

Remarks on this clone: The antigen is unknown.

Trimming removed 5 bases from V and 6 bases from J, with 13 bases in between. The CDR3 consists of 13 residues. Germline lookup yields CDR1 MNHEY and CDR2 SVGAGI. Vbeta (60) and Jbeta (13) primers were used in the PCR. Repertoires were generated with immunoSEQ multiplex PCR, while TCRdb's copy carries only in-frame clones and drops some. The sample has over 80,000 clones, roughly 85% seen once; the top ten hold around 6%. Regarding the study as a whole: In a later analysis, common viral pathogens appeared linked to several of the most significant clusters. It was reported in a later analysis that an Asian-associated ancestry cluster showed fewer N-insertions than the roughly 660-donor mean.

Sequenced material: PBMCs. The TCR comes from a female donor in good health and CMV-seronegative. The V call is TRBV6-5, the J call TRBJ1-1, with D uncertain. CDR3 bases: TGTGCCAGCAGTACTACCTACGGGGCTGAAGCTTTCTTT. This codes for CASSTTYGAEAFF.